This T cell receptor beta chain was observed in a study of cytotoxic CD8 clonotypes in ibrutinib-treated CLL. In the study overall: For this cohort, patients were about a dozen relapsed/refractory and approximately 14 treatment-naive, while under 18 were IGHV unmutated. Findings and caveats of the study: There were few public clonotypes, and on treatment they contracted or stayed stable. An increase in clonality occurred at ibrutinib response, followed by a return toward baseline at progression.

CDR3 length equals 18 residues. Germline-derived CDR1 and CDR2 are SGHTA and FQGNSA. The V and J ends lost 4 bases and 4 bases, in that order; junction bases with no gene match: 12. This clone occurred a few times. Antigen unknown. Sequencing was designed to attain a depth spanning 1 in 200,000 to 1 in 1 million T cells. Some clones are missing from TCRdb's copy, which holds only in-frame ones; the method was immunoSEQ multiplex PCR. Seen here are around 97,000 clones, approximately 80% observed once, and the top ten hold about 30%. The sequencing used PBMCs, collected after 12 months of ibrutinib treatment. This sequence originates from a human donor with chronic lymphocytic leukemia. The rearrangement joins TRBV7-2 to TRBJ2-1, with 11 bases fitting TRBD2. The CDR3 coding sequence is TGTGCCAGCAGCTCCCTTTTAGCGGGGGGGCAGGGATACAATGAGCAGTTCTTC. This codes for CASSSLLAGGQGYNEQFF.